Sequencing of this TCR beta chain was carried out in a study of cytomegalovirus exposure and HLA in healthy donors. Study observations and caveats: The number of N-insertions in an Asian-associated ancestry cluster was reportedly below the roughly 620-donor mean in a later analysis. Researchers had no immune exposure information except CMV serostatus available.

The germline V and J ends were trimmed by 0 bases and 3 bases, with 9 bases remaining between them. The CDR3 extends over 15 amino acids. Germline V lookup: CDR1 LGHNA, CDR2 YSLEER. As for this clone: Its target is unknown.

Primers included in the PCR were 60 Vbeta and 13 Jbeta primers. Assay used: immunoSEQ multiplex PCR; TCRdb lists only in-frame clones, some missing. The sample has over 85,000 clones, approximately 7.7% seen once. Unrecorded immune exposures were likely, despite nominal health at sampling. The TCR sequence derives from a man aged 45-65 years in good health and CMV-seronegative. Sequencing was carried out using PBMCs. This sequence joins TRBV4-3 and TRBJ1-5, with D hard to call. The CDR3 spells CASSQDRVSNQPQHF. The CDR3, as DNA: TGCGCCAGCAGCCAAGATCGGGTATCCAATCAGCCCCAGCATTTT.